What follows describes a single T cell receptor (beta chain). J gave up 4 bases and V 1 base, and 5 bases lay outside the gene matches. Germline CDR1 SGHRS, CDR2 YFSETQ. The CDR3 spans 16 residues. Each CDR3 protein is one row after TCRdb ran MiXCR on the RT-PCR reads. The profile shows more than 700,000 distinct CDR3 sequences, 21% of them singletons. This entry belongs to a study of response to subunit inactivated influenza vaccine. V is TRBV5-1 and J is TRBJ2-1, with 10 bases aligning to TRBD2. The receptor was derived from a man aged 50-60 years who received an inactivated influenza vaccine. Specimen: PBMCs from blood, collected around 5 days after vaccination. CDR3 DNA sequence: TGCGCCAGCAGCTTGACAGCGGGGGGGCATTACAATGAGCAGTTCTTC. Its protein is CASSLTAGGHYNEQFF.